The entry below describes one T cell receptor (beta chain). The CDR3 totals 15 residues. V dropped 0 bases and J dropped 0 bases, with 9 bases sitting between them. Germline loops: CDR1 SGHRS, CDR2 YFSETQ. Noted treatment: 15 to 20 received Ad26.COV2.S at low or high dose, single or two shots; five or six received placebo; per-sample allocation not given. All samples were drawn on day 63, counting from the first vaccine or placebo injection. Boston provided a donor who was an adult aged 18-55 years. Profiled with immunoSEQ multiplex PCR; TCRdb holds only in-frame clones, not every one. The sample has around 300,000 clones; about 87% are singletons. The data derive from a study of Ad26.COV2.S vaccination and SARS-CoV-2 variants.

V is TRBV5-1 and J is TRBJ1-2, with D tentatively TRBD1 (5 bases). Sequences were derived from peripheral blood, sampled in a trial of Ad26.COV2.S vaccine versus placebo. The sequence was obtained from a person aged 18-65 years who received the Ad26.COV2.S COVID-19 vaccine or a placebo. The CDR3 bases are TGCGCCAGCAGCTTGGGACAGAATACTAACTATGGCTACACCTTC. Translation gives CASSLGQNTNYGYTF.